Below are 12 T cell receptor beta chains sequenced from a single sample in a study of T cell responses to AZD1222 COVID-19 vaccine. Clones were read by immunoSEQ multiplex PCR, and TCRdb kept only the in-frame ones, dropping some. The data contain 90,000 to 110,000 clones, roughly 87% of them seen just once; the ten biggest clones take up approximately 5%. This sample comprised peripheral blood, obtained on day 0 of AZD1222 vaccination. The receptor source for this set is an adult in good health.

The chain recombines TRBV14 with TRBJ1-1, with D uncertain. This CDR3 spans 16 amino acids. Germline V gives CDR1 SGHDN, CDR2 FVKESK. Between the trimmed V and J ends, which lost 2 bases and 0 bases, there was a span of 13 bases. CDR3 nucleotide sequence: TGTGCCAGCAGCCAATTCCGGAACCTTATGAACACTGAAGCTTTCTTT. It codes for CASSQFRNLMNTEAFF.

The chain carries TRBV7-8 and TRBJ1-2, with 7 positions matching TRBD1. The CDR3 runs 15 residues. Germline CDR1 and CDR2: SGHVS and FQNEAQ. Trimming cost V 2 bases and J 4 bases; bases outside gene matches: 7. In nucleotides, the CDR3 is TGTGCCAGCAGCTTACTGGCAGGGGGAGGCTATGGCTACACCTTC. Its protein is CASSLLAGGGYGYTF.

J is TRBJ2-1 and V is TRBV19, with TRBD1 matching over 9 bases. J lost 7 bases, V lost 5 bases, and 12 bases had no gene match. CDR3 length: 16 residues. Germline CDR1 LNHDA, CDR2 SQIVND (reference sequence). CDR3 residues: CASSSWTGVISNEQFF. As DNA, the CDR3 is TGTGCCAGTAGTTCGTGGACAGGGGTTATCTCAAATGAGCAGTTCTTC. The full variable domain, rest sourced from reference TRBV19 and TRBJ2-1, is DGGITQSPKYLFRKEGQNVTLSCEQNLNHDAMYWYRQDPGQGLRLIYYSQIVNDFQKGDIAEGYSVSREKKESFPLTVTSAQKNPTAFYLCASSSWTGVISNEQFFGPGTRLTVL.

V usage is TRBV6-4 and J usage is TRBJ1-6; D gene ambiguous. Per the germline V gene, CDR1 is MRHNA and CDR2 is SNTAGT. The CDR3 runs 13 residues. Trimming took off 2 bases at V and 7 bases at J, with 6 bases between the two ends. In DNA, the CDR3 is TGTGCCAGCAGTGACAAGGCAAATTCACCCCTCCACTTT. Residues: CASSDKANSPLHF.

V gene TRBV6-5 combines with J gene TRBJ2-3; perhaps TRBD1 as D (6 bases). The CDR3 loop spans 14 amino acids. In germline, CDR1 is MNHEY, CDR2 SVGAGI. V shed 6 bases and J shed 2 bases, with 12 bases lying between them. In DNA, the CDR3 is TGTGCCAGCAGAGAGACAGGCTACACAGATACGCAGTATTTT. It is translated as CASRETGYTDTQYF.

The chain employs TRBV5-6 and TRBJ1-1, with 8 bases aligning to TRBD1. The CDR3 is 15 amino acids. Trimming cost V 3 bases and J 5 bases; bases outside gene matches: 9. The germline gives CDR1 SGHDT, CDR2 YYEEEE. The CDR3 nucleotides are TGTGCCAGCAGCTCGGAACAGACAGGGGAAACTGAAGCTTTCTTT. This translates into CASSSEQTGETEAFF.

This chain connects TRBV5-4 to TRBJ2-1, with D tentatively TRBD1 (6 bases). Trimming left V 1 base short and J 7 bases short, with 15 bases between. The germline V gene has CDR1 SGHNT and CDR2 YYREEE (reference sequence). This CDR3 has 15 amino acids. CDR3 in DNA: TGTGCCAGCAGCTTGTTGAGTGGACAGCTTAATGAGCAGTTCTTC. It specifies CASSLLSGQLNEQFF.

The V and J genes are TRBV12-3 or TRBV12-4 and TRBJ1-1; 7 bases agree with TRBD1. V gave up 5 bases and J gave up 4 bases; unmatched junction bases: 1. The CDR3 consists of 12 residues. The chain's CDR3 is CASSQGVTEAFF. The CDR3 region has the DNA TGTGCCAGCAGTCAGGGGGTCACTGAAGCTTTCTTT.

This sequence joins TRBV27 and TRBJ1-1; 8 bases are shared with TRBD1. CDR1 MNHEY and CDR2 SMNVEV come from the germline V gene (reference sequence). The ends lost 2 bases at V and 9 bases at J; junction bases unmatched: 5. The CDR3 covers 13 residues. Here the CDR3 reads CASSLPRGRQAFF. In nucleotides, the CDR3 is TGTGCCAGCAGTTTACCCAGGGGGCGTCAAGCTTTCTTT.

The genes are TRBV4-3 and TRBJ2-7; TRBD1 is a possible D gene (6 bases). Trimming left V 0 bases short and J 3 bases short, with 18 bases between. CDR3 size: 17 residues. The germline V gene has CDR1 LGHNA and CDR2 YSLEER. CDR3 region: CASSQESLDRGFYEQYF. CDR3 nucleotides: TGCGCCAGCAGCCAAGAAAGTTTGGACAGAGGGTTCTACGAGCAGTACTTC.

This clone was seen only a few times. This specimen includes other DNA sequences encoding the same CDR3. The chain recombines TRBV7-8 with TRBJ2-1, with D possibly TRBD1 on 5 matching bases. V lost 0 bases to trimming and J lost 4 bases, with 10 bases between them. The CDR3 is 15 amino acids. CDR1 and CDR2 from the germline V gene are SGHVS and FQNEAQ. In DNA form, the CDR3 reads TGTGCCAGCAGCTTAGCCGCAGGGCAATACAATGAGCAGTTCTTC. This encodes CASSLAAGQYNEQFF.

The gene calls are TRBV3-1 (or the pseudogene TRBV3-2) and TRBJ2-1; possible D gene TRBD2, 7 bases. The germline V gene encodes CDR1 LGHDT and CDR2 YNNKEL (reference sequence). The CDR3 is 15 residues long. The ends were cut back, 3 bases at V and 4 bases at J, with 13 bases in the middle. The CDR3 reads CASSHVGGTYNEQFF. Written as DNA, the CDR3 is TGTGCCAGCAGCCATGTCGGGGGGACATACAATGAGCAGTTCTTC.